This note documents a single T cell receptor beta chain sequence. The target antigen is unknown. An end of the junction differs from the germline gene, which may be a read error. A J-beta primer mix and a sample-barcoded 5' primer were used in a second PCR of about 7 to 12 cycles. All cDNA molecules were each tagged by a template-switch adaptor with 12 random nucleotides. Using its own MiXCR run on the 5' RACE reads, TCRdb lists one record per CDR3 protein. This sample yields more than 800,000 distinct CDR3 sequences, of which more than 25% are seen a single time; 15% to 20% belongs to the top ten. Isolation recovered at least 6 million PBMCs from every sample. This specimen comes from a study of blood T cells in healthy people across ages. Study-level points and caveats: It was the long-lived donors that had more naive CD4+ cells and higher diversity than aged donors. Because sorting was not performed, PBMCs prevented conclusive naive versus antigen-experienced comparison.

From germline, CDR1 is DFQATT and CDR2 SNEGSKA (reference sequence). The CDR3 is made up of 16 amino acids. The source is a woman older than 75 in good health. The rearrangement joins TRBV20-1 to TRBJ2-7; TRBD2 matches 11 bases. The sequenced sample consisted of blood. In nucleotides, the CDR3 is TGCAGTGCTGGAGAGACGGCTAGCGGGGGGTCCTACGAGCAGTACTTC. Protein product: CSAGETASGGSYEQYF.